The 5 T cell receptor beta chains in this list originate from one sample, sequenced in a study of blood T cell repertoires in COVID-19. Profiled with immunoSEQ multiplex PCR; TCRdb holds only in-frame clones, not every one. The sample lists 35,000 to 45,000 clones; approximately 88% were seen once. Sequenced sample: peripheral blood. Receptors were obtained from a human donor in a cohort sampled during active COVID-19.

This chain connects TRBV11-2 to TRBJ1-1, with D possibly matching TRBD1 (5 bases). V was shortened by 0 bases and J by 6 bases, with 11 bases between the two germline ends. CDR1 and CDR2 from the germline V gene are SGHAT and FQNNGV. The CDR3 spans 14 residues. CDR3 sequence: CASSLDVTGPEAFF. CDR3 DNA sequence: TGTGCCAGCAGCTTAGACGTCACAGGTCCTGAAGCTTTCTTT.

Here the CDR3 DNA reads TGTGCCAGCAGATCCCGACAGGGGGCAGCGGGCACTGAAGCTTTCTTT. It codes for CASRSRQGAAGTEAFF. The V and J genes are TRBV5-6 and TRBJ1-1, with TRBD1 matching 10 bases. Germline CDR1 reads SGHDT; CDR2 reads YYEEEE. V shed 5 bases and J 4 bases; nucleotides not matched to a gene: 11. This CDR3 has 16 residues.

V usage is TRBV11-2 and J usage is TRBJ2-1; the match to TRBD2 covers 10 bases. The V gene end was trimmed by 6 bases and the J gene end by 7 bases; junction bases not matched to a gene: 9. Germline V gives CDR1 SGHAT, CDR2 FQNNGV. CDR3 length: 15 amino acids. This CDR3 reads CASRGLAISLNEQFF. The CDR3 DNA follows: TGTGCCAGCAGGGGACTAGCGATCAGTCTTAATGAGCAGTTCTTC. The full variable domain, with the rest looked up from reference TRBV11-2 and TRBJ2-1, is EAGVAQSPRYKIIEKRQSVAFWCNPISGHATLYWYQQILGQGPKLLIQFQNNGVVDDSQLPKDRFSAERLKGVDSTLKIQPAKLEDSAVYLCASRGLAISLNEQFFGPGTRLTVL.

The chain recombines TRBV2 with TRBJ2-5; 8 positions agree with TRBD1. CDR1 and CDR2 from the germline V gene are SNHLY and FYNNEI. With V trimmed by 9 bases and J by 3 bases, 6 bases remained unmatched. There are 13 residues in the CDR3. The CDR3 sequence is CASNPGQEETQYF. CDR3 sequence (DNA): TGTGCCAGTAATCCGGGACAGGAAGAGACCCAGTACTTC.

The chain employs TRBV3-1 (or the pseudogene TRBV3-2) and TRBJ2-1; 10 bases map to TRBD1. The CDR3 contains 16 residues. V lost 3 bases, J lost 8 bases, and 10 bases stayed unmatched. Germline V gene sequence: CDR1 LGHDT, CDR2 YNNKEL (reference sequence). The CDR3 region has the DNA TGTGCCAGCAGCCATGACCGGGACAGGGGATACCATGAGCAGTTCTTC. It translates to CASSHDRDRGYHEQFF.